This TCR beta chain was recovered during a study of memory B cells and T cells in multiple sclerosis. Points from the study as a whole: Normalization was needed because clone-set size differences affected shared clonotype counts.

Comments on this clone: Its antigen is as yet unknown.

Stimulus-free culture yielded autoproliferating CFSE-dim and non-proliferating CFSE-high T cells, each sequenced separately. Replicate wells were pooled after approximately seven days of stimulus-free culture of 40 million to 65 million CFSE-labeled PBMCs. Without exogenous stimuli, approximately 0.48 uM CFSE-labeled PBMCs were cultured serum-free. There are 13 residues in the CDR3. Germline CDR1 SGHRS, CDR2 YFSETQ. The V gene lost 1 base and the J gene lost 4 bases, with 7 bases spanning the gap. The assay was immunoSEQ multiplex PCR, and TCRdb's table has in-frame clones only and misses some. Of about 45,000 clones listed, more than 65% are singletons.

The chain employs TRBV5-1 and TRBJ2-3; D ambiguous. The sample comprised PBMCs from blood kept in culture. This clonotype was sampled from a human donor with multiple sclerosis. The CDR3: CASSLRPADTQYF. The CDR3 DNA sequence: TGCGCCAGCAGCTTGAGGCCAGCAGATACGCAGTATTTT.